This T cell receptor beta chain came from a study of identifying expanded T cells in peripheral blood. Findings of the study overall: Across healthy donors, higher total template counts meant significantly greater two-week count variance.

The repertoire was sequenced with immunoSEQ multiplex PCR; TCRdb's copy has only in-frame clones and lacks some. The table records some 99,000 clones, 88% of them present only once. Germline lookup yields CDR1 SGHTA and CDR2 FQGTGA. The V end was cut by 7 bases, the J end by 0 bases, with 7 bases between. The CDR3 extends over 13 amino acids. On this clone itself: No antigen is known for it.

Collection occurred without any documented infections or immune events in donors. The sample was blood. The J gene is TRBJ1-3, the V gene TRBV7-3; weak D call: TRBD1 (6 bases). This clonotype was sampled from a person aged 18 to 75 in good health. CDR3 sequence reads: CASTGDSGNTIYF. DNA of the CDR3: TGTGCCAGCACAGGGGACTCTGGAAACACCATATATTTT.